This TCR beta chain was sequenced for a study of OX40 agonist ivuxolimab in advanced cancers. Study-wide context: Participants, 65% to 85% male, averaged approximately 60 years of age, ranging from roughly 23 to 90.

The protocol was immunoSEQ multiplex PCR, while the TCRdb copy is restricted to in-frame clones and leaves out a portion. The repertoire has tens of thousands of clones, roughly 81% of them found once; the top ten carry roughly 17%. The receptor was derived from an adult with an advanced solid tumor such as melanoma, head and neck, liver or kidney cancer. The sample here was CD4+ or CD8+ T cells sorted from blood, taken in a trial of the OX40 agonist ivuxolimab.

CDR3 residues: CASSWREGPGETQYF. CDR3 nucleotides: TGCGCCAGCAGCTGGAGGGAAGGGCCGGGGGAGACCCAGTACTTC. V and J are TRBV5-1 and TRBJ2-5; a possible D gene is TRBD2 (6 bases). Germline V lookup: CDR1 SGHRS, CDR2 YFSETQ. Trimming left V 3 bases short and J 5 bases short, with 17 bases between. CDR3 size: 15 residues. The full variable domain, in which reference TRBV5-1 and TRBJ2-5 provide the parts outside the CDR3, is KAGVTQTPRYLIKTRGQQVTLSCSPISGHRSVSWYQQTPGQGLQFLFEYFSETQRNKGNFPGRFSGRQFSNSRSEMNVSTLELGDSALYLCASSWREGPGETQYFGPGTRLLVL.